Listed here are 26 T cell receptor beta chains from one sample, sequenced in a study of T cells in tuberculosis. Repertoires were generated with immunoSEQ multiplex PCR, while TCRdb's copy carries only in-frame clones and drops some. The table records under 40,000 clones, more than 85% of them present only once. The material sequenced was PBMCs. These TCRs come from a donor aged 10 to 29 with latent tuberculosis or without tuberculosis infection.

The V gene is TRBV10-3, the J gene TRBJ1-2, with D possibly TRBD1 on 6 matching bases. From germline, CDR1 is ENHRY and CDR2 SYGVKD. V was shortened by 3 bases and J by 8 bases, with 16 bases between the two germline ends. The CDR3 sequence is 14 residues long. The CDR3 here is CAISDSGTWEGYTF. As DNA, the CDR3 is TGTGCCATCAGTGATTCCGGGACATGGGAAGGCTACACCTTC.

This clone was observed once. The V call is TRBV6-6, the J call TRBJ1-1, with TRBD1 matching 8 bases. The CDR3 runs 16 residues. V gave up 5 bases and J gave up 7 bases; unmatched junction bases: 15. CDR1 MNHNY and CDR2 SVGAGI come from the germline V gene (reference sequence). The CDR3 sequence is CASSKTGVRGSLEAFF. In nucleotides, the CDR3 is TGTGCCAGCAGTAAGACAGGGGTACGAGGGAGCCTTGAAGCTTTCTTT.

The chain employs TRBV9 and TRBJ1-2; TRBD1 matches 9 bases. CDR1 is SGDLS, CDR2 YYNGEE, per germline. V gave up 3 bases and J gave up 4 bases; unmatched junction bases: 4. CDR3 size: 14 residues. The CDR3 DNA sequence: TGTGCCAGCAGCGCGACAGGGGGAAGCTATGGCTACACCTTC. Protein product: CASSATGGSYGYTF.

The chain couples TRBV7-2 to TRBJ1-6; D unresolved. Germline-derived CDR1 and CDR2 are SGHTA and FQGNSA. The V gene lost 6 bases and the J gene lost 7 bases, with 13 bases spanning the gap. CDR3 length equals 14 residues. In nucleotides, the CDR3 is TGTGCCAGCAGGAGCGACGTAGGAAATTCACCCCTCCACTTT. Encoded protein: CASRSDVGNSPLHF.

The rearrangement uses TRBV25-1 and TRBJ2-5; 7 nucleotides line up with TRBD2. This CDR3 has 14 residues. With 8 bases clipped from V and 4 bases from J, the junction kept 10 bases outside the gene matches. In germline, CDR1 is MGHDK, CDR2 SYGVNS. In DNA, the CDR3 is TGTGCCAGCGGGCCCGCGGGAGCGTTAGAGACCCAGTACTTC. As protein: CASGPAGALETQYF.

The V and J genes are TRBV4-3 and TRBJ2-7; D is possibly TRBD1 (6 bases). The ends were cut back, 2 bases at V and 0 bases at J, with 17 bases in the middle. The germline V gene encodes CDR1 LGHNA and CDR2 YSLEER. This CDR3 is 17 amino acids long. In nucleotides, the CDR3 is TGCGCCAGCAGCCAAAAAAAGGTGACAGGCGTCTCCTACGAGCAGTACTTC. Translating gives CASSQKKVTGVSYEQYF.

The chain employs TRBV28 and TRBJ1-1; 10 nucleotides agree with TRBD1. Germline CDR1 and CDR2: MDHEN and SYDVKM. The J segment lost 5 bases and the V segment lost 10 bases, leaving 4 bases of the junction unmatched. The length of the CDR3 is 12 residues. The CDR3 DNA is TGTGCCATCTGGGGACAGGGGACTGAAGCTTTCTTT. The encoded protein is CAIWGQGTEAFF.

The rearrangement uses TRBV5-4 and TRBJ1-6, with TRBD1 identical over 7 bases. Germline CDR1 reads SGHNT; CDR2 reads YYREEE (reference sequence). The CDR3 has 14 residues. J gave up 10 bases and V 2 bases, and 6 bases lay outside the gene matches. For the CDR3, the DNA is TGTGCCAGCAGCTTAATTCAGGGGGACTCACCCCTCCACTTT. This gives the protein CASSLIQGDSPLHF.

CDR3 sequence (DNA): TGTGCCAGCAGCTCCCCTGCGACAGGACGAAATAATTCACCCCTCCACTTT. Translation gives CASSSPATGRNNSPLHF. The chain combines TRBV7-2 with TRBJ1-6; D is possibly TRBD1 (6 bases). V lost 4 bases, J lost 5 bases, and 18 bases lay in between. Germline V lookup: CDR1 SGHTA, CDR2 FQGNSA. There are 17 residues in the CDR3.

This sequence joins TRBV7-2 and TRBJ1-1; 9 bases are a match to TRBD1. V was clipped by 4 bases and J by 1 base; unmatched bases: 1. Germline CDR1 and CDR2: SGHTA and FQGNSA. The CDR3 runs to 14 residues. CDR3 region: CASSWGQGNTEAFF. The CDR3 DNA is TGTGCCAGCAGCTGGGGACAGGGGAACACTGAAGCTTTCTTT.

The rearrangement joins TRBV25-1 to TRBJ2-7, with 9 bases that match TRBD1. V lost 2 bases and J lost 3; bases outside the gene matches: 2. CDR3 size: 14 residues. Germline assignment: CDR1 MGHDK and CDR2 SYGVNS. CDR3 DNA sequence: TGTGCCAGCAGTGAACGGACAGGGGTCTACGAGCAGTACTTC. Its translation is CASSERTGVYEQYF.

The J gene is TRBJ1-4, the V gene TRBV9; 10 bases align to TRBD1. The trim removed 3 bases at V and 3 bases at J, leaving 2 bases unmatched. Per germline, CDR1 SGDLS and CDR2 YYNGEE. The CDR3 is 15 residues long. The CDR3 spells CASSGQGAANEKLFF. In DNA form, the CDR3 reads TGTGCCAGCAGCGGACAGGGGGCGGCTAATGAAAAACTGTTTTTT. The whole variable domain, filled in from reference TRBV9 and TRBJ1-4, reads DSGVTQTPKHLITATGQRVTLRCSPRSGDLSVYWYQQSLDQGLQFLIQYYNGEERAKGNILERFSAQQFPDLHSELNLSSLELGDSALYFCASSGQGAANEKLFFGSGTQLSVL.

This chain links TRBV4-1 with TRBJ1-5; D unclear. The CDR3 spans 16 residues. The germline CDR1 and CDR2 sequences are MGHRA and YSYEKL. Trimming removed 0 bases at V and 3 bases at J, with 12 bases between. The chain's CDR3 is CASSQEGRVPNQPQHF. CDR3 bases: TGCGCCAGCAGCCAAGAAGGGAGGGTTCCCAATCAGCCCCAGCATTTT.

The V gene is TRBV21-1, the J gene TRBJ2-7; the DNA was not compared with TRBD1, the D call given in the table. TRBV21-1 is given as a pseudogene. The CDR3 totals 13 residues. In DNA form, the CDR3 reads TGTGCCAGCAGCGAGCCCGACGACAACGAGCAGTACTTC. Translation: CASSEPDDNEQYF.

This chain connects TRBV28 to TRBJ1-1; D is undetermined. Trimming removed 3 bases at V and 0 bases at J, with 8 bases between. There are 14 residues in the CDR3. Germline V gives CDR1 MDHEN, CDR2 SYDVKM. CDR3 region: CASSFPTLNTEAFF. Here the CDR3 DNA reads TGTGCCAGCAGTTTCCCTACTTTGAACACTGAAGCTTTCTTT.

V gene TRBV19 combines with J gene TRBJ2-7; 9 positions match TRBD1. The germline V gene encodes CDR1 LNHDA and CDR2 SQIVND (reference sequence). The CDR3 covers 15 residues. Unmatched junction bases numbered 11, after V lost 3 bases and J lost 8 bases. CDR3 bases: TGTGCCAGTAGTATGTATCGACAGGGGGTTAACAAGCAGTACTTC. It encodes CASSMYRQGVNKQYF.

The chain carries TRBV6-4 and TRBJ2-3; 8 bases fit TRBD2. The CDR3 runs 14 residues. With V trimmed by 5 bases and J by 5 bases, 6 bases remained unmatched. Germline-derived CDR1 and CDR2 are MRHNA and SNTAGT. In nucleotides, the CDR3 is TGTGCCAGCAGTTTGACGGGGGGGCAAGATACGCAGTATTTT. Its protein product is CASSLTGGQDTQYF.

J is TRBJ2-4 and V is TRBV5-8; 7 nucleotides align to TRBD2. J lost 14 bases, V lost 4 bases, and 6 bases had no gene match. The CDR3 loop spans 11 amino acids. From germline, CDR1 is SGHTS and CDR2 YDEGEE. Here the CDR3 reads CASSTREVEYF. The CDR3 DNA follows: TGTGCCAGCAGCACCCGGGAGGTGGAGTACTTC.

The chain carries TRBV21-1 and TRBJ1-2. TRBV21-1 is annotated as a pseudogene. CDR3 length equals 19 residues. The CDR3 sequence: CASSKARKNDLPEGYGYTF. The DNA for the CDR3 is TGTGCCAGCAGCAAAGCGCGGAAGAATGATTTACCGGAGGGCTATGGCTACACCTTC.

This chain uses TRBV11-2 with TRBJ2-5; maybe TRBD2 (7 bases). V was clipped by 5 bases and J by 2 bases, with 24 bases between them. Germline V gives CDR1 SGHAT, CDR2 FQNNGV. CDR3 length: 18 amino acids. CDR3 sequence reads: CASSQTWGGLPPQETQYF. CDR3 nucleotides: TGTGCCAGCAGCCAAACTTGGGGGGGGCTCCCGCCTCAAGAGACCCAGTACTTC.

The chain couples TRBV18 to TRBJ1-5; TRBD1 aligns across 8 bases. This CDR3 contains 17 residues. CDR1 is KGHSH, CDR2 LQKENI, per germline. Trimming cost V 4 bases and J 4 bases; bases outside gene matches: 12. The CDR3 bases are TGTGCCAGCTCACTTACAGGGGGGATCTCCCTTAATCAGCCCCAGCATTTT. It specifies CASSLTGGISLNQPQHF.

The chain links TRBV19 to TRBJ1-1; unclear D gene. The CDR3 runs to 15 residues. Germline V CDR1 and CDR2: LNHDA, SQIVND (reference sequence). Between the trimmed V and J ends, which lost 3 bases and 3 bases, there was a span of 14 bases. Here the CDR3 reads CASSISPRGDTEAFF. DNA for the CDR3: TGTGCCAGTAGTATCTCCCCTCGGGGAGACACTGAAGCTTTCTTT.

This clone was found once. The chain combines TRBV4-3 with TRBJ2-7; 10 positions match TRBD1. In germline, CDR1 is LGHNA, CDR2 YSLEER. Trimming at V came to 4 bases and at J to 2 bases, leaving 8 bases not matched to a gene. The CDR3 length is 16 residues. CDR3 sequence (DNA): TGCGCCAGCAGCCCGAAGTGGACAGGGGGAACCTACGAGCAGTACTTC. Translated: CASSPKWTGGTYEQYF.

This clone was seen just once. This rearrangement joins TRBV2 to TRBJ2-3; tentative D call: TRBD2 (6 bases). There are 12 residues in the CDR3. The V end was cut by 6 bases, the J end by 6 bases, with 10 bases between. CDR1 and CDR2 (germline): SNHLY, FYNNEI. CDR3 region: CASRGEVDTQYF. The CDR3 nucleotides read TGTGCCAGCAGAGGGGAGGTCGATACGCAGTATTTT.

The chain uses TRBV2 and TRBJ1-2; D ambiguous. Germline V gives CDR1 SNHLY, CDR2 FYNNEI. CDR3 length: 12 amino acids. Trimming took off 6 bases at V and 8 bases at J, with 13 bases between the two ends. The CDR3 reads CASSPRQWGYTF. CDR3 DNA: TGTGCCAGCAGCCCCCGCCAGTGGGGCTACACCTTC.

CDR3 nucleotides: TGTGCCAGCAGTGGGGCGGGAGCCTACAATGAGCAGTTCTTC. Its protein is CASSGAGAYNEQFF. The rearrangement links TRBV6-5 to TRBJ2-1; TRBD2 aligns across 7 bases. This CDR3 is 14 amino acids long. J was trimmed by 2 bases and V by 5 bases; bases with no gene match: 3. Looked up from germline, CDR1 is MNHEY and CDR2 is SVGAGI.